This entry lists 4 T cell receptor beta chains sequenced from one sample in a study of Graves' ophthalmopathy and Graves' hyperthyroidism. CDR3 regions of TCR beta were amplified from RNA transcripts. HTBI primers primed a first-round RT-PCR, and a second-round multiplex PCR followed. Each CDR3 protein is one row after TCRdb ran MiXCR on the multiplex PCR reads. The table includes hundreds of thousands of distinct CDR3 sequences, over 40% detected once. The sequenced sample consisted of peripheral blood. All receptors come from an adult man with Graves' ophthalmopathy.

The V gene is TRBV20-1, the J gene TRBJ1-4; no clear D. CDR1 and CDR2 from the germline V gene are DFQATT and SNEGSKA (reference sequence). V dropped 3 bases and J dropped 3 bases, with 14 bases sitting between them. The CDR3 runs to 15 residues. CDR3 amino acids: CSASSRSAANEKLFF. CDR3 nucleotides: TGCAGTGCTAGTTCCAGATCCGCAGCTAATGAAAAACTGTTTTTT.

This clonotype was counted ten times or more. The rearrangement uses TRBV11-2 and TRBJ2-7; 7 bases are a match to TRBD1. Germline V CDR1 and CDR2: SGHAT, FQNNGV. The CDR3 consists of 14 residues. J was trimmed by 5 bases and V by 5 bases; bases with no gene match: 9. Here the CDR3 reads CASSRAQGMDEQYF. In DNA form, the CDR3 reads TGTGCCAGCAGCCGTGCACAGGGGATGGACGAGCAGTACTTC.

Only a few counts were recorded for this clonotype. This CDR3 reads CASSILTGGNSPLHF. The CDR3 DNA reads as TGTGCCAGTAGTATTCTAACAGGGGGTAATTCACCCCTCCACTTT. This sequence joins TRBV19 and TRBJ1-6, with 8 bases aligning to TRBD1. CDR3 size: 15 residues. V lost 3 bases and J lost 6; bases outside the gene matches: 4. Germline CDR1 is LNHDA and CDR2 is SQIVND (reference sequence).

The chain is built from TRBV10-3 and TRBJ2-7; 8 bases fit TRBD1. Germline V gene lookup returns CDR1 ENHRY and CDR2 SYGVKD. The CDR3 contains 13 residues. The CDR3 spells CASPGQEPYEQYF. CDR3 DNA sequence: TGTGCTAGCCCGGGACAGGAGCCCTACGAGCAGTACTTC.